This is a list of T cell receptor beta chains from one sample in a study of cytomegalovirus exposure and HLA in healthy donors. The method was immunoSEQ multiplex PCR; TCRdb's version includes in-frame clones alone and lacks a portion of them. The repertoire includes about 91,000 clones, roughly 78% of them detected once, and 4% to 5.5% sits in the top ten. Sequenced: PBMCs. The receptors come from a male donor in good health and CMV-seropositive. Each CDR3 is given with its conserved first and last residue. The order of the fields is V gene, J gene, D gene, CDR3 length, clone size, CDR3 protein, CDR3 DNA. The D gene is left open where the match is weak. A clone size is listed for some rows: how often the clone was seen (once, few, many), or a class if it is expanded.

TRBV4-1,TRBJ2-5,.,13,.,CASSPLGGKTQYF,TGCGCCAGCAGCCCATTGGGGGGAAAGACCCAGTACTTC
TRBV19,TRBJ2-2,.,17,.,CASSIVWGGQLTGELFF,TGTGCCAGTAGTATAGTTTGGGGGGGACAACTCACCGGGGAGCTGTTTTTT
TRBV6-1,TRBJ2-7,TRBD1,15,few,CASSGETGSSYEQYF,TGTGCCAGCAGTGGGGAGACAGGGAGCTCCTACGAGCAGTACTTC
TRBV19,TRBJ2-3,TRBD2,13,.,CASLGGGRDTQYF,TGTGCCAGTCTCGGGGGGGGCAGGGATACGCAGTATTTT
TRBV4-1,TRBJ2-1,.,17,.,CASSQVRAGSSYNEQFF,TGCGCCAGCAGCCAAGTAAGGGCGGGCAGCTCCTACAATGAGCAGTTCTTC
TRBV5-8,TRBJ1-2,.,11,.,CASPWGPGYTF,TGTGCCAGCCCCTGGGGGCCTGGCTACACCTTC
TRBV11-2,TRBJ2-3,TRBD1,14,.,CASSLTRGSDTQYF,TGTGCCAGCAGCTTAACCAGGGGGTCGGATACGCAGTATTTT
TRBV19,TRBJ2-5,TRBD2,17,.,CASSIFVLAGDQETQYF,TGTGCCAGTAGTATATTCGTTCTAGCGGGGGACCAAGAGACCCAGTACTTC
TRBV29-1,TRBJ2-7,TRBD1,11,.,CSVRTGFEQYF,TGCAGCGTGCGGACAGGGTTCGAGCAGTACTTC
TRBV6-5,TRBJ2-7,TRBD1,14,.,CASREAGGAYEQYF,TGTGCCAGTAGGGAGGCAGGGGGCGCATACGAGCAGTACTTC
TRBV7-9,TRBJ1-4,.,14,few,CASSLVGVEEKLFF,TGTGCCAGCAGCTTAGTAGGGGTGGAAGAAAAACTGTTTTTT
TRBV19,TRBJ1-1,TRBD1,16,.,CASSINPTGGITEAFF,TGTGCCAGTAGTATAAACCCCACAGGGGGAATCACTGAAGCTTTCTTT
TRBV30,TRBJ2-1,.,12,once,CAWIPRGHEQFF,TGTGCCTGGATCCCCAGGGGACATGAGCAGTTCTTC
TRBV2,TRBJ2-5,.,19,.,CASPPERLGSLRVQETQYF,TGTGCCAGCCCCCCGGAGAGACTAGGCTCTCTCCGAGTTCAAGAGACCCAGTACTTC
TRBV27,TRBJ2-7,TRBD1,17,.,CASSFLPGGDSSYEQYF,TGTGCCAGCAGTTTTCTTCCAGGGGGCGACTCCTCCTACGAGCAGTACTTC
TRBV5-1,TRBJ2-7,TRBD1,13,.,CASSLGTGDEQYF,TGCGCCAGCAGCTTGGGGACAGGGGACGAGCAGTACTTC
TRBV2,TRBJ2-7,TRBD2,15,few,CASSGLSGSGNEQYF,TGTGCCAGCAGTGGACTAAGCGGGAGCGGGAACGAGCAGTACTTC
TRBV29-1,TRBJ1-1,.,8,.,CRATEAFF,TGCAGAGCTACTGAAGCTTTCTTT
TRBV5-1,TRBJ2-7,TRBD1,14,.,CASSPGLTGDEQYF,TGCGCCAGCAGCCCTGGGTTGACAGGGGACGAGCAGTACTTC
TRBV27,TRBJ2-1,.,11,once,CASGEHNEQFF,TGTGCCAGCGGAGAACACAATGAGCAGTTCTTC
TRBV21-1,TRBJ1-1,.,16,.,CASSKVGGHSQRQAFF,TGTGCCAGCAGCAAAGTTGGGGGACATTCCCAAAGGCAAGCTTTCTTT
TRBV5-4,TRBJ2-7,TRBD2,14,once,CASAREALSYEQYF,TGTGCCAGCGCGCGGGAGGCCCTCTCCTACGAGCAGTACTTC
TRBV6-1,TRBJ1-5,.,15,.,CASSPFQGSNQPQHF,TGTGCCAGCAGCCCCTTCCAGGGCAGCAATCAGCCCCAGCATTTT
TRBV11-3,TRBJ1-2,.,13,.,CASSLPGNYGYTF,TGTGCCAGCAGCTTACCCGGGAACTATGGCTACACCTTC
TRBV29-1,TRBJ1-1,.,13,.,CSVEGQGGSEAFF,TGCAGCGTCGAAGGGCAGGGCGGGAGTGAAGCTTTCTTT
TRBV28,TRBJ1-1,TRBD1,15,.,CASSLPGTGNTEAFF,TGTGCCAGCAGTTTACCCGGGACAGGGAACACTGAAGCTTTCTTT
TRBV19,TRBJ2-7,TRBD2,16,.,CASSPTPSGSFYEQYF,TGTGCCAGTAGTCCTACTCCTAGCGGGAGTTTCTACGAGCAGTACTTC
TRBV27,TRBJ2-7,.,14,.,CASTTASGVYEQYF,TGTGCCAGCACTACTGCCTCAGGGGTCTACGAGCAGTACTTC
TRBV25-1,TRBJ2-2,TRBD2,17,.,CASSVGGVTRGTGELFF,TGTGCCAGCAGTGTCGGGGGGGTGACCCGAGGCACCGGGGAGCTGTTTTTT
TRBV7-3,TRBJ2-5,.,15,.,CASSFLGASQETQYF,TGTGCCAGCAGCTTCCTGGGGGCGAGCCAAGAGACCCAGTACTTC
TRBV30,TRBJ2-7,.,13,.,CAWSSPGTYEQYF,TGTGCCTGGAGTTCCCCCGGTACCTACGAGCAGTACTTC
TRBV4-1,TRBJ2-2,TRBD2,17,.,CASSQDEAGGWTGELFF,TGCGCCAGCAGCCAAGACGAAGCGGGAGGGTGGACCGGGGAGCTGTTTTTT
TRBV19,TRBJ2-1,.,14,once,CASSMARGYNEQFF,TGTGCCAGTAGTATGGCCCGGGGCTACAATGAGCAGTTCTTC
TRBV28,TRBJ1-4,TRBD1,15,.,CASSAYRGRYEKLFF,TGTGCCAGCAGTGCATACAGGGGGCGCTATGAAAAACTGTTTTTT
TRBV5-8,TRBJ2-5,.,15,few,CASSLFAERQETQYF,TGTGCCAGCAGCTTATTTGCGGAGCGACAAGAGACCCAGTACTTC
TRBV6-1,TRBJ2-3,TRBD2,15,.,CASQLSGGAADTQYF,TGTGCCAGCCAGCTAAGCGGGGGGGCCGCAGATACGCAGTATTTT
TRBV4-1,TRBJ2-1,.,15,.,CASSPHTGGLYEQFF,TGCGCCAGCAGCCCCCACACCGGGGGGCTTTATGAGCAGTTCTTC
TRBV11-2,TRBJ2-5,.,11,.,CASSLQETQYF,TGTGCCAGCAGCCTTCAAGAGACCCAGTACTTC